This is a list of T cell receptor beta chains from one sample in a study of blood T cell repertoires in COVID-19. TCRdb keeps only in-frame clones here, not all; method: immunoSEQ multiplex PCR. There are 160,000 or so clones in the sample; 81% occur only once, and around 5.1% lies in the top ten. Sequenced: PBMCs or T cells enriched from blood (not recorded which). These receptors originate from a woman in her thirties or forties with acute COVID-19. Each CDR3 is given with its conserved first and last residue. A D gene is named only where the DNA matches it firmly. Clone size is given for some rows only: seen once, a few or many times, or a class if the clone is expanded.

TRBV5-1	.	TRBJ1-2	.	TGCGCCAGCAGCTTTCAGGCTGGGCCTAAGGGCGGGGGAGGCTACACCTTC	CASSFQAGPKGGGGYTF
TRBV27	.	TRBJ1-2	.	TGTGCCAGCAGTCCTACAGGGCTATTCTATGGCTACACCTTC	CASSPTGLFYGYTF
TRBV2	TRBD1	TRBJ1-5	few	TGTGCCAGCAGTGGGACAGGGAACAATCAGCCCCAGCATTTT	CASSGTGNNQPQHF
TRBV27	.	TRBJ2-7	.	TGTGCCAGCAGTTTATCGCGGCTAGCGATGTACGAGCAGTACTTC	CASSLSRLAMYEQYF
TRBV5-4	TRBD1	TRBJ2-7	.	TGTGCCAGCAGCGGGGGACAGGGGAAGGTTCGGGACGAGCAGTACTTC	CASSGGQGKVRDEQYF
TRBV6-2/TRBV6-3	TRBD2	TRBJ2-5	.	TGTGCCAGCAGTCCCCGACTAGCGGGAGCGGAGACCCAGTACTTC	CASSPRLAGAETQYF
TRBV30	TRBD2	TRBJ2-1	.	TGTGCCTCGGACCCGTTTAGCGGGAGTGCCTACAATGAGCAGTTCTTC	CASDPFSGSAYNEQFF
TRBV25-1	TRBD1	TRBJ1-6	.	TGTGCCAGCAGTGAATCCGGGACAGGGGGTTCACCCCTCCACTTT	CASSESGTGGSPLHF
TRBV21-1	.	TRBJ2-2	.	TGTGCCAGCAGCCCCAGCAGCGGTCTGGCCGGGGAGCTGTTTTTT	CASSPSSGLAGELFF
TRBV19	.	TRBJ2-2	.	TGTGCCAGTAGTATCAGGCGGGACGCGAACACCGGGGAGCTGTTTTTT	CASSIRRDANTGELFF
TRBV6-5	.	TRBJ1-5	.	TGTGCCAGCAGTTCAAACCAGTATAGCAATCAGCCCCAGCATTTT	CASSSNQYSNQPQHF
TRBV29-1	.	TRBJ2-1	.	TGCAGCGTTTTACTCCGCGGGTACAATGAGCAGTTCTTC	CSVLLRGYNEQFF
TRBV6-5	TRBD2	TRBJ2-3	once	TGTGCCAGTAGGCGGGGGACTAGCACAGATACGCAGTATTTT	CASRRGTSTDTQYF
TRBV10-3	TRBD1	TRBJ1-2	.	TGTGCCATCAGTGAGTCGGCGGGACAGGGGAACTATGGCTACACCTTC	CAISESAGQGNYGYTF
TRBV7-3	TRBD2	TRBJ2-2	.	TGTGCCAGCAGCCGTAGCGGGAGCAGTGACGGGGAGCTGTTTTTT	CASSRSGSSDGELFF
TRBV10-3	.	TRBJ1-1	.	TGTGCCAGCCGGATGGGGGGCACTGAAGCTTTCTTT	CASRMGGTEAFF
TRBV10-3	.	TRBJ2-7	.	TGTGCCATCAGTGAGTCGAATGTACGGTACGAGCAGTACTTC	CAISESNVRYEQYF
TRBV11-2	TRBD2	TRBJ2-3	.	TGTGCCAGCGAAGCGGGAGTGGGAACAGATACGCAGTATTTT	CASEAGVGTDTQYF
TRBV2	.	TRBJ2-3	.	TGTGCCAGCTTGAGGGAGAAGCAGTATTTT	CASLREKQYF
TRBV5-4	TRBD2	TRBJ2-5	.	TGTGCCAGCAGCTCACTAGCGGGAGAGACCCAGTACTTC	CASSSLAGETQYF
TRBV6-6	.	TRBJ1-4	.	TGTGCCAGCAGCCAGAATGAAAAACTGTTTTTT	CASSQNEKLFF
TRBV28	.	TRBJ2-5	.	TGTGCCAGCAGCCACGATACAGGGCAAGAGACCCAGTACTTC	CASSHDTGQETQYF
TRBV10-1	TRBD2	TRBJ2-1	.	TGCGCCAGCAGGGGCGGGAGGTACTACAATGAGCAGTTCTTC	CASRGGRYYNEQFF
TRBV5-8	.	TRBJ1-2	once	TGTGCCAGCAGGACGGAAGGCCTCGGGGATGGCTACACCTTC	CASRTEGLGDGYTF
TRBV20-1	.	TRBJ1-5	.	TGCAGTGCTAGTTTTGGTACAGACAATCAGCCCCAGCATTTT	CSASFGTDNQPQHF
TRBV7-9	.	TRBJ2-7	once	TGTGCCAGCAGCTCCGACAGACAATCCTCCTACGAGCAGTACTTC	CASSSDRQSSYEQYF
TRBV2	TRBD2	TRBJ2-1	few	TGTGCCAGCAGTCTACTAGCGGGAGGATCGGGTGAGCAGTTCTTC	CASSLLAGGSGEQFF
TRBV6-5	.	TRBJ1-1	.	TGTGCCAGCAGCTCGGGTGACGAAGCTTTCTTT	CASSSGDEAFF
TRBV7-2	TRBD2	TRBJ2-5	.	TGTGCCAGCAGCTCCTGGCTAGCGGGAGGGCGGCAAGAGACCCAGTACTTC	CASSSWLAGGRQETQYF
TRBV3-1/TRBV3-2	.	TRBJ2-1	.	TGTGCCAGCAGCCAAGATATCCAGGGATTTAACAATGAGCAGTTCTTC	CASSQDIQGFNNEQFF
TRBV19	.	TRBJ1-5	.	TGTGCCAGTAGTATAACAGGGCCCCAGCATTTT	CASSITGPQHF
TRBV2	.	TRBJ2-7	.	TGTGCCAGCAGGCCAGGGTCCTACGAGCAGTACTTC	CASRPGSYEQYF
TRBV7-9	.	TRBJ2-3	many	TGTGCCAGCAGCCCCAACAGGTCGATCAGAGCCACAGATACGCAGTATTTT	CASSPNRSIRATDTQYF
TRBV5-1	TRBD1	TRBJ2-7	.	TGCGCCAGCAGCTTGGCAGGGACAGTATCCTACGAGCAGTACTTC	CASSLAGTVSYEQYF
TRBV18	.	TRBJ1-2	few	TGTGCCAGCTCACGGGGCCAAGTCGACGGCTACACCTTC	CASSRGQVDGYTF
TRBV6-5	TRBD2	TRBJ2-7	few	TGTGCCAGCACGGGACTAGCGGGAGCCCCTAGTGAGCAGTACTTC	CASTGLAGAPSEQYF
TRBV5-1	.	TRBJ1-2	.	TGCGCCAGCAGCTTGGTAACGGGGTTTCCTGGCTACACCTTC	CASSLVTGFPGYTF
TRBV3-1/TRBV3-2	.	TRBJ2-3	.	TGTGCCAGCAGCCAAGATTGGAGGGGCGGGGATACGCAGTATTTT	CASSQDWRGGDTQYF
TRBV19	TRBD1	TRBJ1-5	.	TGTGCCAGTAGTGAGGGACAGGCTGGTCAGCCCCAGCATTTT	CASSEGQAGQPQHF
TRBV18	TRBD1	TRBJ1-1	.	TGTGCCAGCTCACCTGGGACAGGGGGCATCACTGAAGCTTTCTTT	CASSPGTGGITEAFF
TRBV3-1/TRBV3-2	.	TRBJ1-1	.	TGTGCCAGCAGCCACGCGGTGAACACTGAAGCTTTCTTT	CASSHAVNTEAFF
TRBV5-1	TRBD1	TRBJ1-2	.	TGCGCCAGCAGCTTTGAAGGACAGGAAGACTTC	CASSFEGQEDF
TRBV5-6	.	TRBJ1-1	.	TGTGCCAGCAGCTTGTTAGGGGATCGAAGGACTGAAGCTTTCTTT	CASSLLGDRRTEAFF
TRBV6-6	.	TRBJ2-1	.	TGTGCCACACGGGGTGCGAGCGAGCAGTTCTTC	CATRGASEQFF
TRBV19	.	TRBJ1-5	.	TGTGCCAGTAGTCCGCGGGGCCATAGCAATCAGCCCCAGCATTTT	CASSPRGHSNQPQHF
TRBV24-1	TRBD2	TRBJ2-1	.	TGTGCCACCGCCAGCGGGAGAGTCGAGAATGAGCAGTTCTTC	CATASGRVENEQFF
TRBV6-6	TRBD2	TRBJ2-2	.	TGTGCCAGCAGTTACAGGGAGGGAGGTAGCGGGGAGCTGTTTTTT	CASSYREGGSGELFF
TRBV7-2	.	TRBJ1-6	.	TGTGCCAGCAGCTTAGACAGGCACTATAATTCACCCCTCCACTTT	CASSLDRHYNSPLHF
TRBV9	TRBD2	TRBJ2-1	.	TGTGCCAGCAGCGAGACTAGCGGGAAATGGGTTGAGCAGTTCTTC	CASSETSGKWVEQFF
TRBV6-5	.	TRBJ1-1	.	TGTGCCAGCAGATCTCAGGGAAACACTGAAGCTTTCTTT	CASRSQGNTEAFF
TRBV6-1	TRBD2	TRBJ2-5	few	TGTGCCAGCAGTGACGGGTCTAGCGGGGTTCTGTACTTC	CASSDGSSGVLYF